The 8 T cell receptor beta chains given below trace back to one sample, sequenced in a study of blood T cell repertoires in COVID-19. Sequenced by immunoSEQ multiplex PCR; TCRdb stores in-frame clones only, minus some. The sample has under 250,000 clones, approximately 91% seen once. Sequencing used peripheral blood. The receptors here all came from a man younger than 45 with COVID-19, enrolled during active disease.

Only one count was recorded for this clone. The V call is TRBV29-1, the J call TRBJ2-7, with 9 bases matching TRBD1. V shed 6 bases and J 0 bases; nucleotides not matched to a gene: 6. Germline lookup yields CDR1 SQVTM and CDR2 ANQGSEA. CDR3 length: 14 residues. In DNA form, the CDR3 reads TGCAGCGTCCTCCGGGACAGGGTCTCCTACGAGCAGTACTTC. It is translated as CSVLRDRVSYEQYF.

The chain employs TRBV9 and TRBJ2-3; D remains unclear. The V and J ends lost 4 bases and 1 base respectively, with 10 bases between them. The CDR3 runs to 14 residues. CDR1 is SGDLS, CDR2 YYNGEE, per germline. CDR3 in DNA: TGTGCCAGCAGCACTGCCCGGGGCACAGATACGCAGTATTTT. It yields the protein CASSTARGTDTQYF.

The chain uses TRBV24-1 and TRBJ1-2; TRBD1 is a possible D gene (5 bases). The CDR3 consists of 13 residues. V dropped 5 bases and J dropped 4 bases, with 10 bases sitting between them. Looked up from germline, CDR1 is KGHDR and CDR2 is SFDVKD. The CDR3 region has the DNA TGTGCCACCAGTGTAGGGCAGGGCTATGGCTACACCTTC. Translating it yields CATSVGQGYGYTF.

The chain couples TRBV4-1 to TRBJ2-3; TRBD2 aligns across 12 bases. V shed 5 bases and J 2 bases; nucleotides not matched to a gene: 5. CDR3 length: 16 amino acids. Looked up from germline, CDR1 is MGHRA and CDR2 is YSYEKL. The CDR3 bases are TGCGCCAGCAGCGCGAGACTAGCGGGGGACACAGATACGCAGTATTTT. Its protein is CASSARLAGDTDTQYF.

This sequence joins TRBV28 and TRBJ1-2, with D unresolved. The CDR3 consists of 15 residues. Trimming took 8 bases from V and 0 from J, leaving 16 bases between them. Germline values: CDR1 MDHEN, CDR2 SYDVKM. CDR3 sequence (DNA): TGTGCCAGCGAGGGATCGCGCACGTCTAACTATGGCTACACCTTC. Translation gives CASEGSRTSNYGYTF.

The chain carries TRBV4-2 and TRBJ1-5; D is undetermined. The CDR3 extends over 14 amino acids. V was pared by 4 bases and J by 2 bases, with 9 bases between. Germline V lookup: CDR1 LGHNA, CDR2 YNFKEQ. The CDR3 sequence: CASSPPGGNQPQHF. The CDR3 DNA reads as TGTGCCAGCAGCCCGCCCGGGGGCAATCAGCCCCAGCATTTT.

J is TRBJ2-7 and V is TRBV6-5, with D possibly matching TRBD1 (5 bases). Between the trimmed V and J ends, which lost 6 bases and 3 bases, there was a span of 9 bases. There are 12 residues in the CDR3. The germline V gene has CDR1 MNHEY and CDR2 SVGAGI. Here the CDR3 DNA reads TGTGCCAGCAGGGGTCAGGGCTACGAGCAGTACTTC. Amino acids: CASRGQGYEQYF.

The rearrangement uses TRBV5-1 and TRBJ2-7; TRBD1 is a possible D gene (5 bases). This CDR3 is built from 14 residues. CDR1 SGHRS and CDR2 YFSETQ come from the germline V gene. Deletions cut 5 bases from V and 1 base from J, with 13 bases between. CDR3 sequence reads: CASSWGSMSYEQYF. The CDR3 coding sequence is TGCGCCAGCAGTTGGGGCAGTATGTCCTACGAGCAGTACTTC.